A selection of T cell receptor beta chains follows, all from one sample in a study of Graves' ophthalmopathy and Graves' hyperthyroidism. TCRdb redid the calling of the multiplex PCR reads with MiXCR, one entry per CDR3 protein. The data hold 650,000 to 800,000 distinct CDR3 sequences, with about 41% observed a single time. The sequenced sample was peripheral blood. These receptors were taken from an adult man with Graves' ophthalmopathy. Both conserved end residues are part of each CDR3. A D gene is named only where the DNA matches it firmly. Rows may omit the clone size; those that give it use once, few, many or a size class.

size	V	D	J	DNA	CDR3
.	TRBV30	.	TRBJ2-5	TGTGCCTGGAGTGGAGGGGGAACAGAGACCCAGTACTTC	CAWSGGGTETQYF
many	TRBV7-3	.	TRBJ1-5	TGTGCCAGCAGCTTATGGGGGGGCAGGACCCATCAGCCCCAGCATTTT	CASSLWGGRTHQPQHF
.	TRBV7-8	.	TRBJ2-1	TGTGCCAGCAGCTACCCCAGGGGCAATGAGCAGTTCTTC	CASSYPRGNEQFF
.	TRBV25-1	TRBD1	TRBJ1-1	TGTGCCAGCAGTGCTCTTGGACAGGTGAACACTGAAGCTTTCTTT	CASSALGQVNTEAFF
many	TRBV19	.	TRBJ2-5	TGTGCCAGTAGTATAGAGGGCAGGGTAGAGACCCAGTACTTC	CASSIEGRVETQYF
few	TRBV11-2	.	TRBJ1-5	TGTGCCAGCAGCTTAGTCGCCAGCGTCACAAATCAGCCCCAGCATTTT	CASSLVASVTNQPQHF
few	TRBV18	.	TRBJ1-5	TGTGCCAGCTCACCACCGGATCTGGGGCCCCAGCATTTT	CASSPPDLGPQHF
many	TRBV9	TRBD1	TRBJ1-1	TGTGCCAGCAGTGGACAGGGTGTCACTGAAGCTTTCTTT	CASSGQGVTEAFF
.	TRBV27	TRBD1	TRBJ1-1	TGTGCCAGCAGAACAGGGGGGAGGTTAACTGAAGCTTTCTTT	CASRTGGRLTEAFF
many	TRBV12-3/TRBV12-4	TRBD2	TRBJ2-5	TGTGCCAGCAGCGGACTAGCGGGGACGGAGACCCAGTACTTC	CASSGLAGTETQYF
many	TRBV14	.	TRBJ1-6	TGTGCCAGCAGCTACCTTTCCCATTCACCCCTCCACTTT	CASSYLSHSPLHF
.	TRBV5-1	.	TRBJ1-1	TGCGCCAGCAGCTTGGAGCCGCACATGAACACTGAAGCTTTCTTT	CASSLEPHMNTEAFF
many	TRBV25-1	.	TRBJ1-4	TGTGCCAGCAGTGAAGGGGCAGCCGGAGGTGAAAAACTGTTTTTT	CASSEGAAGGEKLFF
many	TRBV7-2	.	TRBJ2-5	TGTGCCAGCAGCTTAGATGTGGGAGCGGCCCGTTGGACCCAGTACTTC	CASSLDVGAARWTQYF
.	TRBV30	TRBD2	TRBJ2-5	TGTGCCTGGCAAGGACTAGACCAAGAGACCCAGTACTTC	CAWQGLDQETQYF
many	TRBV20-1	.	TRBJ2-7	TGCAGTGCTGGGGACCTTGTCCCCTACGAGCAGTACTTC	CSAGDLVPYEQYF
many	TRBV20-1	.	TRBJ1-5	TGCAGTGCTAAACAGGGTAGGGCGCATCAGCCCCAGCATTTT	CSAKQGRAHQPQHF
many	TRBV7-9	.	TRBJ1-2	TGTGCCAGCAGCTTAGCGTTTAGGCCACCCTATGGCTACACCTTC	CASSLAFRPPYGYTF
few	TRBV20-1	TRBD1	TRBJ2-7	TGCAGTGCGACAAACGGGGACAGAGTTTACGAGCAGTACTTC	CSATNGDRVYEQYF
.	TRBV20-1	TRBD2	TRBJ2-1	TGCAGTGCTAGCAGTACTAGCGGGAGTAGTTTGGGTGAGCAGTTCTTC	CSASSTSGSSLGEQFF
.	TRBV3-1	.	TRBJ1-2	TGTGCCAGCTCATACATGACTGAGTATGGCTACACCTTC	CASSYMTEYGYTF
many	TRBV29-1	.	TRBJ1-2	TGCAGCGTTGACTATGGACAGTCTAACTATGGCTACACCTTC	CSVDYGQSNYGYTF
.	TRBV7-9	.	TRBJ1-1	TGTGCCATGAGAGCTGAAGCTTTCTTT	CAMRAEAFF
many	TRBV24-1	TRBD2	TRBJ2-5	TGTGCCACCAGTGTCGGACTAGCGGAGAAAGAGACCCAGTACTTC	CATSVGLAEKETQYF
.	TRBV7-2	.	TRBJ1-4	TGTGCCAGCAGTCCCACAGGGTCGGCTAATGAAAAACTGTTTTTT	CASSPTGSANEKLFF
many	TRBV7-9	TRBD2	TRBJ2-2	TGTGCCAGCAGCTTGGCCGGACTAGCGCCAGGGGAGCTGTTTTTT	CASSLAGLAPGELFF
.	TRBV9	.	TRBJ1-1	TGTGCCAGCAGCGTCCGACAAGAAGGGACGGGGAACACTGAAGCTTTCTTT	CASSVRQEGTGNTEAFF
many	TRBV7-2	TRBD1	TRBJ2-2	TGTGCCAGCAGCATGGGACAGGGGGCCGACGGGGAGCTGTTTTTT	CASSMGQGADGELFF
.	TRBV29-1	.	TRBJ2-5	TGCAGTGCTGCACCACTCCAAGAGACCCAGTACTTC	CSAAPLQETQYF
many	TRBV12-3/TRBV12-4	.	TRBJ2-5	TGTGCCAGTACCACGGGGGCCGGGGAGACCCAGTACTTC	CASTTGAGETQYF
.	TRBV10-3	TRBD2	TRBJ2-7	TGTGCCAGCAGTAGACTAGCGGGAGCTGTTATTTACGAGCAGTACTTC	CASSRLAGAVIYEQYF
.	TRBV7-3	.	TRBJ1-3	TGTGCCAGCAGTGCCCCGGGGGTGGGGACTGGAAACACCATATATTTT	CASSAPGVGTGNTIYF
few	TRBV19	TRBD2	TRBJ2-5	TGTGCGTCGGGGGGGCTGGAGACCCAGTACTTC	CASGGLETQYF
.	TRBV30	.	TRBJ1-2	TGTGCCTGGAGTGTAGGATCGTCTCCCGGTGGCTACACCTTC	CAWSVGSSPGGYTF
.	TRBV7-2	TRBD1	TRBJ1-2	TGTGCCAGCAGCTCCCAGGGGGAAAACTATGGCTACACCTTC	CASSSQGENYGYTF
.	TRBV29-1	TRBD1	TRBJ2-6	TGCAGCGTCTCAAGACAGGGTGGGGCCAACGTCCTGACTTTC	CSVSRQGGANVLTF
.	TRBV10-3	.	TRBJ2-5	TGTGCCATCAGTGAGGTAGGGGATGAGACCCAGTACTTC	CAISEVGDETQYF
many	TRBV7-8	TRBD1	TRBJ1-5	TGTGCCAGCAGCTTAGCTGGGCAGGGGGGCTATCAGCCCCAGCATTTT	CASSLAGQGGYQPQHF
.	TRBV20-1	TRBD1	TRBJ2-2	TGCAGTGCTACCGACAGGGCCACCGGGGAGCTGTTTTTT	CSATDRATGELFF
many	TRBV7-9	.	TRBJ2-2	TGTGCCAGCAGCCTTAGCGGACGCTACACCGGGGAGCTGTTTTTT	CASSLSGRYTGELFF
few	TRBV4-1	.	TRBJ1-3	TGCGCCAGCAGCCAAGTAGCTTTTGGGGCTGGAAACACCATATATTTT	CASSQVAFGAGNTIYF
.	TRBV25-1	.	TRBJ1-2	TGTGCCTGGAGCTCACAGGGTGCCTATGGCTACACCTTC	CAWSSQGAYGYTF
.	TRBV29-1	.	TRBJ1-2	TGCAGCTTAGGGGACGGGGCAGGCTACACCTTC	CSLGDGAGYTF
many	TRBV11-2	.	TRBJ1-4	TGTGCCAGCAGCTTAGTTTACGGAGCTGAAAAACTGTTTTTT	CASSLVYGAEKLFF
.	TRBV7-9	TRBD2	TRBJ2-5	TGTGCCAGCAGCTTAGGCCAACTAGCGGGGGGAGCCCAAGAGACCCAGTACTTC	CASSLGQLAGGAQETQYF